A selection of T cell receptor beta chains follows, all from one sample in a study of OX40 agonist ivuxolimab in advanced cancers. Here immunoSEQ multiplex PCR was the method, and the copy in TCRdb shows in-frame clones only, minus some. Of tens of thousands of clones in the sample, 90% to 95% are singletons; the top ten hold more than 25%. Here the sequenced sample was CD4+ or CD8+ T cells sorted from blood, taken in a trial of the OX40 agonist ivuxolimab. The receptors derive from an adult with an advanced solid tumor such as melanoma, head and neck, liver or kidney cancer. CDR3s leave out the opening cysteine and the closing phenylalanine or tryptophan.

v_call,j_call,cdr3_aa
TRBV7-9,NA,ASSQYTYEQY
TRBV7-2,TRBJ1-5,ASSSRTYSNQPQH
TRBV4-1,TRBJ2-7,ASSFESSGSEQY
TRBV7-9,TRBJ1-1,ASSLGFGLRGAEAF
TRBV5-6,TRBJ1-5,ASRAGQGEQPQH
TRBV7-6,TRBJ2-7,ASSLASGYGQY
TRBV2,TRBJ1-1,ASKDSFEAF
TRBV7-9,TRBJ1-6,ASVQGSYNSPLH
TRBV6-5,TRBJ2-3,ASSRTQTDTQY
TRBV5-6,TRBJ1-5,ASSSSLYPAGAQH
TRBV6-6,TRBJ2-1,ASSHSGNARWNEQF
TRBV19,TRBJ2-1,ASNSGGDYNEQF
TRBV7-9,TRBJ1-1,ASSLMNPEAF
TRBV9,TRBJ2-7,ASSGRDSSYEQY
TRBV23-1,TRBJ1-1,ASSHLLRQDRGPNTEAF
TRBV7-3,TRBJ2-3,ASSSQGSDTQY
TRBV6-5,TRBJ1-3,ASSMGQGAGNTIY
TRBV7-9,TRBJ1-2,ASSSPGTAYNYGYT
TRBV11-2,TRBJ2-7,ASSLRAYEQY
TRBV27,TRBJ2-3,ASRRTGGIADTQY
TRBV4-1,TRBJ2-1,ASVRDKQDFYNEQF
TRBV10-2,TRBJ2-2,ASSTGTNTGELF
TRBV5-1,TRBJ2-2,ASSFLPGETGELF
TRBV27,TRBJ1-1,ASSLSGANTEAF
TRBV5-1,TRBJ1-2,ASSLEGSNYGYT
TRBV14,TRBJ2-4,ASSQLGNIQY
TRBV12-2,TRBJ2-3,ASRPRGQAPRLTDTQY
TRBV7-9,TRBJ2-3,ASSLPRLGDTQY
TRBV18,TRBJ2-3,ASSPGDRGADTQY
TRBV7-9,TRBJ2-2,ASSSTTNRGRGYPGELF
TRBV19,TRBJ2-1,ASSIVAAYNEQF
TRBV7-2,TRBJ2-7,ASSLNSGGQYYEQY
TRBV5-1,TRBJ2-7,ASSFEVLSYEQY
TRBV6-6,TRBJ1-1,ASSGGRGGTEAF
TRBV27,TRBJ2-7,ASSPTWDS
TRBV19,TRBJ2-7,ASTQGGGAYEQY
TRBV5-1,TRBJ2-7,ASSLQGTPYEQY
TRBV5-6,NA,ASSLAALTYEQY
TRBV4-1,TRBJ2-7,ASSQVAGSYEQY
TRBV28,TRBJ2-2,ASSLTGNTGELF
TRBV10-1,TRBJ2-5,ASRGSSGYETQY